The next 4 T cell receptor beta chains were all read from a single sample in a study of blood T cells in healthy people across ages. A J-beta primer mix and a sample-barcoded 5' primer were used in a second PCR of about 7 to 12 cycles. TCRdb re-called the 5' RACE reads through MiXCR, storing one row per CDR3 protein. The sample records 800,000 to 950,000 distinct CDR3 sequences, under 50% being singletons. Sequenced material: blood. These receptors were collected from a man aged 30-40 years in good health.

This clonotype was counted at least ten times. CDR3 loop: CASSSSGGDTQYF. The CDR3 DNA is TGTGCCAGCAGTTCCTCAGGGGGAGATACGCAGTATTTT. The chain carries TRBV28 and TRBJ2-3; TRBD1 matches 7 bases. Per the germline V gene, CDR1 is MDHEN and CDR2 is SYDVKM. V was clipped by 4 bases and J by 5 bases; unmatched bases: 3. This CDR3 comprises 13 residues.

The CDR3 here is CASSFSGGPADTQYF. The CDR3 nucleotides are TGTGCCAGCAGTTTTAGCGGGGGGCCAGCAGATACGCAGTATTTT. J is TRBJ2-3 and V is TRBV27, with 10 bases aligning to TRBD2. The junction had 4 bases not matched to a gene; V was cut back by 3 bases and J by 4 bases. Germline V gene sequence: CDR1 MNHEY, CDR2 SMNVEV (reference sequence). The CDR3 runs 15 residues.

This clonotype has just one count. V usage is TRBV6-5 and J usage is TRBJ1-2; 8 nucleotides match TRBD1. V shed 2 bases and J 7 bases; nucleotides not matched to a gene: 9. Germline V gives CDR1 MNHEY, CDR2 SVGAGI. CDR3 length: 15 residues. The CDR3 sequence is CASSYEQGGGRGYTF. DNA for the CDR3: TGTGCCAGCAGTTACGAACAGGGGGGAGGTCGTGGCTACACCTTC.

The chain uses TRBV5-6 and TRBJ2-2; 8 positions match TRBD1. CDR3 length: 15 amino acids. Germline trimming cut 1 base from V and 4 bases from J; bases unmatched to any gene: 3. The germline V gene encodes CDR1 SGHDT and CDR2 YYEEEE. The DNA for the CDR3 is TGTGCCAGCAGCTTGTTCAGGGGGCTCACCGGGGAGCTGTTTTTT. As protein: CASSLFRGLTGELFF.